The clone carrying this T cell receptor (beta chain) was observed at least ten times. Its target is not known. Regarding time point: blood at routine non-recurrence follow-up after resection. Sequencing covered unsorted whole RNA taken from tumor, nontumor lung or frozen PBMC. The data belong to a study of spatial heterogeneity in lung cancer. At the level of the study: The 60 to 80 donors had untreated early-stage non-small cell lung cancer.

A unique molecular identifier was attached to every TCR cDNA molecule. TCRdb re-analysed the 5' RACE reads in MiXCR, keeping a single row per CDR3 protein. This table has 110,000 or so distinct CDR3 sequences, 9.5% to 14% appearing once. Germline V gene lookup returns CDR1 KGHSH and CDR2 LQKENI. Trimming left V 2 bases short and J 6 bases short, with 14 bases between. The length of the CDR3 is 15 residues. Overall study findings and caveats: The appearance of ubiquitous expanded tumor TCRs in blood was greater at resection than follow-up.

This TCR came from a female donor with early-stage non-small cell lung cancer. Sequenced material: PBMCs, taken at follow-up. This chain joins TRBV18 and TRBJ2-1, with D possibly TRBD2 on 6 matching bases. The CDR3 loop reads CASSPVLLASNEQFF. As DNA, the CDR3 is TGTGCCAGCTCACCAGTTCTGCTAGCGAGCAATGAGCAGTTCTTC.